A single sample gave rise to the 4 T cell receptor beta chains below, sequenced in a study of shared clonotypes between healthy human individuals. Positively selected for CCR7, the CD45RO-negative cells used as naive CD8 cells excluded terminally differentiated effector memory CD45RA+ cells. Some clones are missing from TCRdb's copy, which holds only in-frame ones; the method was immunoSEQ multiplex PCR. The sample has about 2,200,000 clones; 85% to 95% are singletons. The material sequenced was naive CD8+ T cells from PBMCs. Receptors originate from a man younger than 35 in good health. Some clones in this sample may be carry-over from other donors' samples.

This sequence joins TRBV6-1 and TRBJ2-5; TRBD1 agrees at 8 bases. Germline V CDR1 and CDR2: MNHNS, SASEGT. The J segment lost 4 bases and the V segment lost 6 bases, leaving 7 bases of the junction unmatched. This CDR3 region has 14 residues. The CDR3 sequence is CASRGRGQIETQYF. CDR3 in DNA: TGTGCCAGCAGGGGCAGGGGGCAGATAGAGACCCAGTACTTC.

The chain couples TRBV28 to TRBJ2-7, with a tentative D call TRBD1 (5 bases). The ends were cut back, 6 bases at V and 2 bases at J, with 23 bases in the middle. Germline lookup yields CDR1 MDHEN and CDR2 SYDVKM. This CDR3 region has 17 residues. In DNA, the CDR3 is TGTGCCAGCAGCCCCCCCAGGGTGGAATGGGTAGCCTACGAGCAGTACTTC. Protein sequence: CASSPPRVEWVAYEQYF.

The CDR3: CASSMYGGQETQYF. In DNA form, the CDR3 reads TGTGCCAGTAGTATGTACGGGGGCCAAGAGACCCAGTACTTC. The J gene is TRBJ2-5, the V gene TRBV19, with a tentative D call TRBD2 (6 bases). The germline V and J ends were trimmed by 3 bases and 1 base, with 9 bases remaining between them. The CDR3 has 14 residues. Germline CDR1 is LNHDA and CDR2 is SQIVND (reference sequence). Full variable domain (outside the CDR3, taken from reference TRBV19 and TRBJ2-5): DGGITQSPKYLFRKEGQNVTLSCEQNLNHDAMYWYRQDPGQGLRLIYYSQIVNDFQKGDIAEGYSVSREKKESFPLTVTSAQKNPTAFYLCASSMYGGQETQYFGPGTRLLVL.

V usage is TRBV5-1 and J usage is TRBJ2-3; D unclear. CDR3 size: 21 residues. CDR1 is SGHRS and CDR2 is YFSETQ in the germline V gene. The V and J ends lost 4 bases and 0 bases respectively, with 30 bases between them. The CDR3 here is CASSIEVEGKLGTTSTDTQYF. CDR3 DNA: TGCGCCAGCAGCATCGAGGTTGAAGGTAAGTTAGGTACTACTAGCACAGATACGCAGTATTTT. The full variable domain, its missing parts supplied by reference TRBV5-1 and TRBJ2-3, is KAGVTQTPRYLIKTRGQQVTLSCSPISGHRSVSWYQQTPGQGLQFLFEYFSETQRNKGNFPGRFSGRQFSNSRSEMNVSTLELGDSALYLCASSIEVEGKLGTTSTDTQYFGPGTRLTVL.